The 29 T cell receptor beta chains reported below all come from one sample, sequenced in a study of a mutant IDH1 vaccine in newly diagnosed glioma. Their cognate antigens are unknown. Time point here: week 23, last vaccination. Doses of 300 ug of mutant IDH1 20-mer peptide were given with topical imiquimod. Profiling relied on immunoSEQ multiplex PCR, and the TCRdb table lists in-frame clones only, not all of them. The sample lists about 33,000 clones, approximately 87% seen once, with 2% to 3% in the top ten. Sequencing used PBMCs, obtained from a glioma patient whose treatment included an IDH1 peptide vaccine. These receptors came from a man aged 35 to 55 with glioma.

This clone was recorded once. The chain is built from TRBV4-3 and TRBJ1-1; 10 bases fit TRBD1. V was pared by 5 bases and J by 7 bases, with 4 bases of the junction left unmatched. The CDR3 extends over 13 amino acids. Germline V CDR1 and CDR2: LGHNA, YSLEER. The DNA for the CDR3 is TGCGCCAGCAGCTTGGACAGGGGGAATGAAGCTTTCTTT. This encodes CASSLDRGNEAFF.

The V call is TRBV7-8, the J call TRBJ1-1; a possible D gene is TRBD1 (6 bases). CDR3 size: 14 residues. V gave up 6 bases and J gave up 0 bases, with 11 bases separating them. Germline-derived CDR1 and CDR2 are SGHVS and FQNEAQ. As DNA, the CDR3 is TGTGCCAGCAGGATGGACAGTTTGAACACTGAAGCTTTCTTT. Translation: CASRMDSLNTEAFF.

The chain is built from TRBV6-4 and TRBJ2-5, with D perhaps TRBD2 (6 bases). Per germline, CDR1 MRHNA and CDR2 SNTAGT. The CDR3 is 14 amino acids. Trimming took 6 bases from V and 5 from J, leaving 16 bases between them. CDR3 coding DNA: TGTGCCAGCAGCGCGGGCCGGGAGTCGGAGACCCAGTACTTC. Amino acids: CASSAGRESETQYF.

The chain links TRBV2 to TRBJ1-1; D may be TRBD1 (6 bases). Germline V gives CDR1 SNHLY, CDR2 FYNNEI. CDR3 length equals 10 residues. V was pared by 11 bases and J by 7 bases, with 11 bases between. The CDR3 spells CARGAVEAFF. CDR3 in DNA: TGTGCCCGGGGGGCCGTTGAAGCTTTCTTT.

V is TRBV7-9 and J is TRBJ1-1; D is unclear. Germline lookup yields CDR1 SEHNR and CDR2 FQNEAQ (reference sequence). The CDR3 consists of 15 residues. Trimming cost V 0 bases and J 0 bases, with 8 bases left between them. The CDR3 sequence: CASSLAQQLNTEAFF. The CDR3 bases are TGTGCCAGCAGCTTAGCTCAACAGCTGAACACTGAAGCTTTCTTT.

The DNA of the CDR3 is TGTGCCAGTAGTATAGGGGGACAGGGTGTAGAGACCCAGTACTTC. Translation gives CASSIGGQGVETQYF. The V and J genes are TRBV19 and TRBJ2-5; TRBD1 matches 9 bases. Trimming removed 1 base from V and 4 bases from J; junction bases left unmatched: 4. The CDR3 has 15 amino acids. Per the germline V gene, CDR1 is LNHDA and CDR2 is SQIVND (reference sequence). Full variable domain (missing parts from reference TRBV19 and TRBJ2-5): DGGITQSPKYLFRKEGQNVTLSCEQNLNHDAMYWYRQDPGQGLRLIYYSQIVNDFQKGDIAEGYSVSREKKESFPLTVTSAQKNPTAFYLCASSIGGQGVETQYFGPGTRLLVL.

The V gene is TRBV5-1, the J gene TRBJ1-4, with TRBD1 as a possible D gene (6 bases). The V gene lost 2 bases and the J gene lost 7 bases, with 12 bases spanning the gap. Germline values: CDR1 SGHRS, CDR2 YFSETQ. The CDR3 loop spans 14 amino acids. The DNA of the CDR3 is TGCGCCAGCAGCTTCCCGGGGGCTGGTGAAAAACTGTTTTTT. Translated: CASSFPGAGEKLFF. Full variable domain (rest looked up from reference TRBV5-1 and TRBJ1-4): KAGVTQTPRYLIKTRGQQVTLSCSPISGHRSVSWYQQTPGQGLQFLFEYFSETQRNKGNFPGRFSGRQFSNSRSEMNVSTLELGDSALYLCASSFPGAGEKLFFGSGTQLSVL.

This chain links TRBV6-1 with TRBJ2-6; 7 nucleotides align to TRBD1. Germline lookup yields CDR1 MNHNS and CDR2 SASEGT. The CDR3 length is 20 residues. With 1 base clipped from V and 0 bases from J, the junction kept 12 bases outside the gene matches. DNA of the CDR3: TGTGCCAGCAGTGAAGAAAGGCCGGGACAGACGTACTCTGGGGCCAACGTCCTGACTTTC. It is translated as CASSEERPGQTYSGANVLTF.

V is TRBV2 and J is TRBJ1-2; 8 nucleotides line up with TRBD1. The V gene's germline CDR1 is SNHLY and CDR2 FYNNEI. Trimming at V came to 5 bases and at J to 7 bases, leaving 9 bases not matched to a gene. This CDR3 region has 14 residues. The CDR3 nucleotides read TGTGCCAGCAGTCTTGACAGGGGAGACTCTGGCTACACCTTC. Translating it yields CASSLDRGDSGYTF.

For the CDR3, the DNA is TGTGCCAGCAGCGGACGACTAGCGGGGGGACAAGAGACCCAGTACTTC. Encoded protein: CASSGRLAGGQETQYF. The rearrangement links TRBV7-6 to TRBJ2-5; TRBD2 agrees at 13 bases. This CDR3 is built from 16 residues. Trimming took 5 bases from V and 2 from J; bases not matched to a gene: 5. Germline V lookup: CDR1 SGHVS, CDR2 FNYEAQ.

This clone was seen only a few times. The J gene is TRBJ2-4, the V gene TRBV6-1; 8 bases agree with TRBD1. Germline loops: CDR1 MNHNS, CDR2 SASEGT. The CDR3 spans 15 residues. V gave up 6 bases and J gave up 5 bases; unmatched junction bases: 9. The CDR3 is CASSGTGRMENIQYF. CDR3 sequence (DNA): TGTGCCAGCAGCGGGACAGGACGAATGGAAAACATTCAGTACTTC.

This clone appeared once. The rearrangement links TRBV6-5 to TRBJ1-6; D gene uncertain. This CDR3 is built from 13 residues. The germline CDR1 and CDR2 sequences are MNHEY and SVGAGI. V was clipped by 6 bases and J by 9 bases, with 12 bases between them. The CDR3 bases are TGTGCCAGCAGCCCACAATGGGGTTCACCCCTCCACTTT. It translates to CASSPQWGSPLHF.

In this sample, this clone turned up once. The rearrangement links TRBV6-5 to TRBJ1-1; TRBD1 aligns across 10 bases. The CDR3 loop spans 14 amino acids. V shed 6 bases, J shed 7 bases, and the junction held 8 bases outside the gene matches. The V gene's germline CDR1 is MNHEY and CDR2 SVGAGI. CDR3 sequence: CASRVTGGAFEAFF. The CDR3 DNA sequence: TGTGCCAGCAGAGTGACAGGGGGCGCGTTTGAAGCTTTCTTT.

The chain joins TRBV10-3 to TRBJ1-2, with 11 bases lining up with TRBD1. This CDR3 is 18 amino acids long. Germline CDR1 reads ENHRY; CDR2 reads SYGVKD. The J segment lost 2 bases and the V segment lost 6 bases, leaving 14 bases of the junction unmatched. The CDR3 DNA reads TGTGCCATCAGCACGCTAAGGACAGGGGGCGCGGCGAACTATGGCTACACCTTC. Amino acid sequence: CAISTLRTGGAANYGYTF.

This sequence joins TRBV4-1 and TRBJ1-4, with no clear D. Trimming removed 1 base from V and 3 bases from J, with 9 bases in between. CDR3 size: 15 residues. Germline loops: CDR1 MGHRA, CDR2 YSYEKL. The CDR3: CASSQGNSANEKLFF. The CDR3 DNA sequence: TGCGCCAGCAGCCAAGGGAACAGCGCTAATGAAAAACTGTTTTTT.

The CDR3 sequence: CASSRPQGWGTEAFF. The CDR3 nucleotides are TGTGCCAGCAGCCGACCCCAAGGATGGGGCACTGAAGCTTTCTTT. V and J are TRBV5-4 and TRBJ1-1; D is unresolved. Germline V gene sequence: CDR1 SGHNT, CDR2 YYREEE (reference sequence). Trimming cost V 4 bases and J 4 bases, with 17 bases left between them. This CDR3 region has 15 residues.

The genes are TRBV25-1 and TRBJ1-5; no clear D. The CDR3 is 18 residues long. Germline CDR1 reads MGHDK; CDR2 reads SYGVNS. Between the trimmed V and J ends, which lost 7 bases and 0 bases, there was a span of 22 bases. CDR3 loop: CASISGAGPKYSNQPQHF. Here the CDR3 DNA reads TGTGCCAGCATATCTGGAGCTGGCCCCAAATATAGCAATCAGCCCCAGCATTTT.

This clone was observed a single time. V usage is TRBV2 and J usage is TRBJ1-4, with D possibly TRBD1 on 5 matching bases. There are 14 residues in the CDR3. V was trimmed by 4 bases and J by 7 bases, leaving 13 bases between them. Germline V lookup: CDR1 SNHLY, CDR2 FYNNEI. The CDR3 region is CASSGSGWGEKLFF. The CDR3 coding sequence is TGTGCCAGCAGTGGATCAGGGTGGGGTGAAAAACTGTTTTTT.

CDR3 sequence (DNA): TGTGCCAGCAGTGACGGGGCCAATCAGCCCCAGCATTTT. Its protein is CASSDGANQPQHF. The gene calls are TRBV25-1 and TRBJ1-5; TRBD1 might be the D (5 bases). Trimming took 3 bases from V and 3 from J, leaving 6 bases between them. The CDR3 length is 13 residues. CDR1 is MGHDK, CDR2 SYGVNS, per germline.

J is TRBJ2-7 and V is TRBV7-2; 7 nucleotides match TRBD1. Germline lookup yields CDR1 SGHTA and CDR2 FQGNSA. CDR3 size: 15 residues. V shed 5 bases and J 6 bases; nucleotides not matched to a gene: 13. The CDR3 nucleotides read TGTGCCAGCAGCCCGAGGGGGCTGAATGGGGGCGAGCAGTACTTC. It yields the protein CASSPRGLNGGEQYF.

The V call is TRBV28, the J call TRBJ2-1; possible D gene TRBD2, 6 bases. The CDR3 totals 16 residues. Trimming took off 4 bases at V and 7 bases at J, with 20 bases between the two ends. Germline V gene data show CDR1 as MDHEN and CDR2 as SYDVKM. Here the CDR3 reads CASSSPRDRFSNEQFF. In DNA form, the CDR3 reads TGTGCCAGCAGTTCCCCGCGGGACCGTTTTTCTAATGAGCAGTTCTTC.

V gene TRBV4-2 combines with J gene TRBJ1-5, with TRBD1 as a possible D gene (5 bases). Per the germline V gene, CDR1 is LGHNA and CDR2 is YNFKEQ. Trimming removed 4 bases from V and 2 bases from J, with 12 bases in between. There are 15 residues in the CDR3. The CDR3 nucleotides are TGTGCCAGCAGCCTCTTCGGGGCCCGCAATCAGCCCCAGCATTTT. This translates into CASSLFGARNQPQHF.

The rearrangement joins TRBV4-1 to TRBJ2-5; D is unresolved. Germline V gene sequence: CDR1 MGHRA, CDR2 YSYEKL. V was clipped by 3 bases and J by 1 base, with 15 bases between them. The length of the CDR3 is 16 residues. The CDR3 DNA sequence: TGCGCCAGCAGCCATGCTCTCGGACGGGTCCAAGAGACCCAGTACTTC. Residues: CASSHALGRVQETQYF.

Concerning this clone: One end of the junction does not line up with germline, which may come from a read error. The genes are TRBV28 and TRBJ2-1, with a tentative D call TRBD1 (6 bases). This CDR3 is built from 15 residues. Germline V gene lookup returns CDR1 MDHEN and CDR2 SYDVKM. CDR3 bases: TGTGCCAGCAGGTTATCGGGGCAGGGGCCAAATGAGCAGTTCTTC. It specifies CASRLSGQGPNEQFF.

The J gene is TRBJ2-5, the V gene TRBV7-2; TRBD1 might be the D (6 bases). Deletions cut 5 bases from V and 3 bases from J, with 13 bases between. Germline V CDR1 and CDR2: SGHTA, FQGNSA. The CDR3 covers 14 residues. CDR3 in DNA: TGTGCCAGCAGCCCTGACAGGCGGGAAGAGACCCAGTACTTC. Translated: CASSPDRREETQYF.

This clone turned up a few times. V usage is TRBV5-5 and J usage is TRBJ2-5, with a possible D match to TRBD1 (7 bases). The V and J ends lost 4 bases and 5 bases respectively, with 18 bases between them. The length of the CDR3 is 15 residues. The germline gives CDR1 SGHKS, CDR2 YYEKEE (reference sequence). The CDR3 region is CASSREGAREETQYF. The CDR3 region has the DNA TGTGCCAGCAGCAGAGAGGGGGCACGGGAGGAGACCCAGTACTTC. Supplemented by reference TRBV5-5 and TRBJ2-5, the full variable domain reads DAGVTQSPTHLIKTRGQQVTLRCSPISGHKSVSWYQQVLGQGPQFIFQYYEKEERGRGNFPDRFSARQFPNYSSELNVNALLLGDSALYLCASSREGAREETQYFGPGTRLLVL.

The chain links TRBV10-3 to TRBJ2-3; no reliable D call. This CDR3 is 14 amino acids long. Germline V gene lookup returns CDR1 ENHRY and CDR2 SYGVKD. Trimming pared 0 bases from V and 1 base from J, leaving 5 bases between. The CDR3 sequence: CAISESIGTDTQYF. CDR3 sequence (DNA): TGTGCCATCAGTGAGTCAATAGGCACAGATACGCAGTATTTT.

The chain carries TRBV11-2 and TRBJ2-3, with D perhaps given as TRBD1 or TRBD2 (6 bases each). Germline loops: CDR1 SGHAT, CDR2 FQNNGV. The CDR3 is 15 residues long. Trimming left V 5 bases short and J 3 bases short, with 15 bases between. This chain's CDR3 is CASSPSGGRTDTQYF. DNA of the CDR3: TGTGCCAGCAGCCCTTCCGGGGGCAGGACAGATACGCAGTATTTT.

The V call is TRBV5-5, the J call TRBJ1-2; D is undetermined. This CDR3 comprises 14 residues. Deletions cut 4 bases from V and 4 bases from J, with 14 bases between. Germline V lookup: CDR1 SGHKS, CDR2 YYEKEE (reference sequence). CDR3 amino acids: CASSPGTSAYGYTF. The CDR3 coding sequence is TGTGCCAGCAGCCCCGGAACATCGGCCTATGGCTACACCTTC.